Presented here are 21 T cell receptor beta chains from one specimen sequenced in a study of CD8 T cells in Susac syndrome. RNA totalling 0.5 to 1 ug underwent reverse transcription with random hexamers. A single record per CDR3 protein comes from TCRdb applying MiXCR to the immunoSEQ multiplex PCR reads. The sample lists 150,000 to 200,000 distinct CDR3 sequences; around 94% were seen once. The sample consisted of CD4+ T cells from PBMCs. All receptors derive from a human donor in good health.

V is TRBV5-4 and J is TRBJ1-1; D uncertain. The CDR3 consists of 16 residues. V was cut by 4 bases and J by 3 bases, with 19 bases left in between. Germline V CDR1 and CDR2: SGHNT, YYREEE (reference sequence). CDR3 sequence: CASSNMGGIRYTEAFF. In DNA, the CDR3 is TGTGCCAGCAGCAATATGGGCGGGATCCGATACACTGAAGCTTTCTTT.

The chain couples TRBV20-1 to TRBJ2-3; 11 nucleotides match TRBD2. This CDR3 contains 18 residues. CDR1 and CDR2 (germline): DFQATT, SNEGSKA (reference sequence). The J segment lost 2 bases and the V segment lost 0 bases, leaving 10 bases of the junction unmatched. The CDR3 region has the DNA TGCAGTGCTAGAGATCTACTAGCGGGGGCCCGATTCACAGATACGCAGTATTTT. Translated: CSARDLLAGARFTDTQYF.

This chain connects TRBV15 to TRBJ2-5; tentative D call: TRBD1 (6 bases). V was pared by 7 bases and J by 4 bases, with 19 bases between. The germline V gene encodes CDR1 LNHNV and CDR2 YYDKDF (reference sequence). The CDR3 has 15 amino acids. The CDR3 bases are TGTGCCACCAAGGTGGGGACACGGGGCGGAGAGACCCAGTACTTC. Encoded protein: CATKVGTRGGETQYF.

The chain has TRBV9 and TRBJ1-3; no reliable D call. V lost 0 bases and J lost 2, with 9 bases in between. Looked up from germline, CDR1 is SGDLS and CDR2 is YYNGEE. There are 15 residues in the CDR3. The CDR3 is CASSVDGTPGNTIYF. As DNA, the CDR3 is TGTGCCAGCAGCGTAGATGGAACTCCTGGAAACACCATATATTTT.

The CDR3 reads CASSWDSTNTEAFF. In DNA form, the CDR3 reads TGCGCCAGCAGCTGGGACAGCACGAACACTGAAGCTTTCTTT. J is TRBJ1-1 and V is TRBV5-1; 7 bases match TRBD1. The CDR3 runs to 14 residues. Trimming at V came to 3 bases and at J to 1 base, leaving 3 bases not matched to a gene. In germline, CDR1 is SGHRS, CDR2 YFSETQ.

The chain joins TRBV3-1 to TRBJ2-5; possible D gene TRBD1, 6 bases. Germline values: CDR1 LGHDT, CDR2 YNNKEL (reference sequence). The V end lost 4 bases, the J end lost 3 bases, and 12 bases lay between the germline ends. The CDR3 is 14 amino acids. This CDR3 is CASSRLGAEETQYF. The CDR3 nucleotides read TGTGCCAGCAGCCGACTGGGGGCCGAAGAGACCCAGTACTTC.

V is TRBV4-3 and J is TRBJ1-1, with D possibly being TRBD1 (5 bases). The CDR3 runs to 14 residues. V dropped 1 base and J dropped 4 bases, with 10 bases sitting between them. CDR1 is LGHNA, CDR2 YSLEER, per germline. CDR3 residues: CASSQGPGITEAFF. CDR3 nucleotide sequence: TGCGCCAGCAGCCAAGGTCCAGGGATCACTGAAGCTTTCTTT.

CDR3 bases: TGTGCCAGCAGCTCGGACCCCGTAAGGCAGCCCCAGCATTTT. This encodes CASSSDPVRQPQHF. The chain is built from TRBV7-2 and TRBJ1-5; D call uncertain. With 4 bases removed from V and 7 bases from J, the gap between germline ends came to 14 bases. From germline, CDR1 is SGHTA and CDR2 FQGNSA. The CDR3 has 14 residues. The complete variable domain, with remaining parts taken from reference TRBV7-2 and TRBJ1-5, reads GAGVSQSPSNKVTEKGKDVELRCDPISGHTALYWYRQSLGQGLEFLIYFQGNSAPDKSGLPSDRFSAERTGGSVSTLTIQRTQQEDSAVYLCASSSDPVRQPQHFGDGTRLSIL.

This rearrangement joins TRBV29-1 to TRBJ2-3, with D unclear. V was clipped by 7 bases and J by 4 bases, with 6 bases between them. Germline V CDR1 and CDR2: SQVTM, ANQGSEA. The CDR3 totals 10 residues. This CDR3 reads CSAHPDTQYF. The CDR3 nucleotides are TGCAGCGCCCACCCAGATACGCAGTATTTT.

This chain uses TRBV7-9 with TRBJ2-1; 7 positions match TRBD1. The germline V gene encodes CDR1 SEHNR and CDR2 FQNEAQ (reference sequence). The CDR3 sequence is 14 residues long. V lost 0 bases, J lost 6 bases, and 2 bases stayed unmatched. The CDR3 protein is CASSLAGQSNEQFF. The CDR3 DNA is TGTGCCAGCAGCTTAGCGGGACAGAGCAATGAGCAGTTCTTC.

The CDR3 coding sequence is TGTGCCAGCACTCGGGACAGAAGCAATCAGCCCCAGCATTTT. Translating it yields CASTRDRSNQPQHF. This rearrangement joins TRBV2 to TRBJ1-5; TRBD1 agrees at 7 bases. With 7 bases clipped from V and 1 base from J, the junction kept 4 bases outside the gene matches. The CDR3 totals 14 residues. Germline values: CDR1 SNHLY, CDR2 FYNNEI.

The chain carries TRBV2 and TRBJ2-3; no clear D gene. Germline CDR1 reads SNHLY; CDR2 reads FYNNEI. The CDR3 has 13 residues. V lost 6 bases and J lost 3, with 10 bases in between. CDR3 coding DNA: TGTGCCAGCAGGCAACAGCAGACAGATACGCAGTATTTT. As protein: CASRQQQTDTQYF.

The genes are TRBV28 and TRBJ1-6, with 9 bases identical to TRBD1. Germline V CDR1 and CDR2: MDHEN, SYDVKM. J gave up 9 bases and V 4 bases, and 7 bases lay outside the gene matches. The CDR3 has 15 amino acids. CDR3 loop: CASSSGQGSSSPLHF. The CDR3 DNA follows: TGTGCCAGCAGTTCGGGACAGGGTAGCAGTTCACCCCTCCACTTT.

This chain links TRBV12-3 or TRBV12-4 with TRBJ2-3; D is unclear. The V gene lost 2 bases and the J gene lost 0 bases, with 0 bases spanning the gap. This CDR3 has 12 amino acids. This CDR3 reads CASSLSTDTQYF. The CDR3 region has the DNA TGTGCCAGCAGTTTAAGCACAGATACGCAGTATTTT.

The rearrangement joins TRBV7-2 to TRBJ1-5; TRBD1 matches at 9 bases. The CDR3 spans 16 residues. The V gene's germline CDR1 is SGHTA and CDR2 FQGNSA. J gave up 6 bases and V 1 base, and 7 bases lay outside the gene matches. The CDR3 bases are TGTGCCAGCAGCTTAGGGGACAGGGAAGTGGGTCAGCCCCAGCATTTT. Its protein product is CASSLGDREVGQPQHF. The variable domain in full, with the rest retrieved from reference TRBV7-2 and TRBJ1-5, is GAGVSQSPSNKVTEKGKDVELRCDPISGHTALYWYRQSLGQGLEFLIYFQGNSAPDKSGLPSDRFSAERTGGSVSTLTIQRTQQEDSAVYLCASSLGDREVGQPQHFGDGTRLSIL.

This rearrangement joins TRBV20-1 to TRBJ2-7; D remains unclear. CDR1 is DFQATT, CDR2 SNEGSKA, per germline (reference sequence). With 5 bases removed from V and 2 bases from J, the gap between germline ends came to 13 bases. The CDR3 consists of 13 residues. For the CDR3, the DNA is TGCAGTGCTCGACGGGCCGACGCCTACGAGCAGTACTTC. This encodes CSARRADAYEQYF.

This chain uses TRBV4-2 with TRBJ2-3, with no clear D. Trimming took off 1 base at V and 2 bases at J, with 13 bases between the two ends. Germline-derived CDR1 and CDR2 are LGHNA and YNFKEQ. The CDR3 has 16 residues. The CDR3 DNA is TGTGCCAGCAGCCAAGGTCCCAGCGAGAACACAGATACGCAGTATTTT. Its protein is CASSQGPSENTDTQYF.

V and J are TRBV7-2 and TRBJ2-7, with D perhaps TRBD1 (6 bases). Germline V lookup: CDR1 SGHTA, CDR2 FQGNSA. The CDR3 covers 13 residues. Trimming shortened V by 4 bases and J by 2 bases, and 9 bases separated the two germline ends. CDR3 in DNA: TGTGCCAGCAGCTCAGGGGTCCCCTACGAGCAGTACTTC. Translation gives CASSSGVPYEQYF.

V is TRBV29-1 and J is TRBJ1-3; no reliable D call. This CDR3 is built from 11 residues. Germline V lookup: CDR1 SQVTM, CDR2 ANQGSEA. Between the trimmed V and J ends, which lost 6 bases and 4 bases, there was a span of 7 bases. CDR3 sequence (DNA): TGCAGCGTCGCGCAGGGAAACACCATATATTTT. Encoded protein: CSVAQGNTIYF.

CDR3 amino acids: CASSIPRGRGYTF. The CDR3 DNA follows: TGTGCCAGCAGCATTCCCAGGGGGCGCGGCTACACCTTC. This chain joins TRBV7-2 and TRBJ1-2, with 8 bases lining up with TRBD1. V shed 5 bases, J shed 8 bases, and the junction held 7 bases outside the gene matches. The length of the CDR3 is 13 residues. Looked up from germline, CDR1 is SGHTA and CDR2 is FQGNSA.

V is TRBV18 and J is TRBJ2-7, with TRBD1 matching 7 bases. This CDR3 is built from 14 residues. V shed 4 bases, J shed 0 bases, and the junction held 3 bases outside the gene matches. Germline lookup yields CDR1 KGHSH and CDR2 LQKENI. The CDR3 is CASSRQGDSYEQYF. DNA of the CDR3: TGTGCCAGCTCACGTCAGGGGGACTCCTACGAGCAGTACTTC.